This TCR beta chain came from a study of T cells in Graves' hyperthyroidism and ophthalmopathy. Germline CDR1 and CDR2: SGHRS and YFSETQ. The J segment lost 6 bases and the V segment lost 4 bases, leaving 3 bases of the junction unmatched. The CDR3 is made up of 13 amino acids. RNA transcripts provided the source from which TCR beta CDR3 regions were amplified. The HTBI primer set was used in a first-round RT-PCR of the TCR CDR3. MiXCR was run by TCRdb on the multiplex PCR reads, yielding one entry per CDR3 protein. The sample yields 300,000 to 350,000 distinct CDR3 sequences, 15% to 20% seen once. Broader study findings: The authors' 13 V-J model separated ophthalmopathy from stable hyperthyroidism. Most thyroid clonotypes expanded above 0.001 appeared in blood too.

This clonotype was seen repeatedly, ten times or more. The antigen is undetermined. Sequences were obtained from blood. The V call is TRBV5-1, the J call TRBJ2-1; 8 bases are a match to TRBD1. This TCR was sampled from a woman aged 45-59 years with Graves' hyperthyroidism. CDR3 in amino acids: CASSTDRGNEQFF. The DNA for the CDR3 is TGCGCCAGCAGCACAGACAGGGGCAATGAGCAGTTCTTC.